A single sample gave rise to the 5 T cell receptor beta chains below, sequenced in a study of T cells in Graves' hyperthyroidism and ophthalmopathy. Researchers amplified the TCR beta CDR3 regions from RNA transcripts. TCR CDR3 regions were first amplified by RT-PCR with HTBI primers. Each CDR3 protein is one row after TCRdb ran MiXCR on the multiplex PCR reads. The sample records approximately 530,000 distinct CDR3 sequences, just under 20% being singletons. Sequences were obtained from blood. These receptor sequences come from a man aged 35-49 years with Graves' ophthalmopathy.

This clonotype was seen ten or more times. The rearrangement uses TRBV2 and TRBJ1-1; D not certain. This CDR3 spans 15 amino acids. V dropped 6 bases and J dropped 3 bases, with 17 bases sitting between them. Germline assignment: CDR1 SNHLY and CDR2 FYNNEI. The CDR3 loop is CASRYGLGWDTEAFF. CDR3 sequence (DNA): TGTGCCAGCAGGTACGGACTCGGGTGGGACACTGAAGCTTTCTTT. Together with reference TRBV2 and TRBJ1-1, the CDR3 gives the full variable domain: EPEVTQTPSHQVTQMGQEVILRCVPISNHLYFYWYRQILGQKVEFLVSFYNNEISEKSEIFDDQFSVERPDGSNFTLKIRSTKLEDSAMYFCASRYGLGWDTEAFFGQGTRLTVV.

This sequence joins TRBV15 and TRBJ1-2; weak D call: TRBD1 (6 bases). There are 16 residues in the CDR3. V dropped 5 bases and J dropped 7 bases, with 23 bases sitting between them. In germline, CDR1 is LNHNV, CDR2 YYDKDF (reference sequence). CDR3 in amino acids: CATSLPGGRGGGGYTF. The CDR3 DNA sequence: TGTGCCACCAGCCTTCCTGGAGGTCGGGGGGGCGGTGGCTACACCTTC.

This clonotype was counted at least ten times. This chain links TRBV18 with TRBJ1-5; D might be TRBD1 (6 bases). The germline V gene encodes CDR1 KGHSH and CDR2 LQKENI. The CDR3 is 15 amino acids. Trimming removed 8 bases at V and 1 base at J, with 15 bases between. CDR3 sequence reads: CASSSGTRSNQPQHF. The CDR3 DNA reads as TGTGCCAGCAGTTCCGGGACAAGGAGCAATCAGCCCCAGCATTTT.

As to this clonotype: Its ends do not fully match the called genes, so a read error is possible. V and J are TRBV12-3 or TRBV12-4 and TRBJ2-3, with 8 bases identical to TRBD2. This CDR3 is built from 14 residues. For the CDR3, the DNA is TGTGGCAGCGGAAAACCGGCGGGAGGAGATACGCAGTATTTT. Translating it yields CGSGKPAGGDTQYF.

This clonotype was counted between two and nine times. The gene calls are TRBV30 and TRBJ1-5; possibly TRBD1 for D (5 bases). V was clipped by 0 bases and J by 5 bases, with 8 bases between them. The germline CDR1 and CDR2 sequences are GTSNPN and SVGIG (reference sequence). This CDR3 comprises 13 residues. The chain's CDR3 is CAWSVAGHQPQHF. The DNA of the CDR3 is TGTGCCTGGAGTGTAGCGGGACATCAGCCCCAGCATTTT.